This T cell receptor (beta chain) appears in the sequencing data of a study of CD8+CD57+ T cells in acquired aplastic anemia. This clonotype occurred many times. V was trimmed by 0 bases and J by 0 bases, leaving 8 bases between them. CDR3 size: 15 residues. The V gene's germline CDR1 is SGDLS and CDR2 YYNGEE. Whoever was chosen for sequencing had shown CD8+CD57+ cell expansion by flow cytometry. Profiles of TCR beta VDJ and CDR3 were generated from a genomic DNA template. One entry per CDR3 protein, called by TCRdb with MiXCR from the reads. The table shows 200,000 to 250,000 distinct CDR3 sequences, with around 45% occurring only once.

The sequence was obtained from a human donor with aplastic anemia. J is TRBJ2-3 and V is TRBV9; possibly TRBD2 for D (5 bases). Sequencing was performed on sorted CD4+, CD8+, or CD8+CD57+ T cells (not recorded which) from PBMCs. The CDR3 region is CASSVGGLSTDTQYF. CDR3 DNA sequence: TGTGCCAGCAGCGTAGGAGGGCTAAGCACAGATACGCAGTATTTT.